This T cell receptor (beta chain) is from a study of somatic mutations in cytotoxic T cells in rheumatoid arthritis. The germline CDR1 and CDR2 sequences are SGHVS and FQNEAQ. The CDR3 sequence is 16 residues long. Trimming took 6 bases from V and 3 from J; bases not matched to a gene: 6. Clones were sequenced by immunoSEQ multiplex PCR, and TCRdb holds only the in-frame ones, with some missing. The sample consists of around 15,000 clones, about 69% of them appearing once. What was sequenced was CD8+ T cells sorted from blood. The chain is built from TRBV7-8 and TRBJ2-2; 11 bases are shared with TRBD2. This sequence was found in an adult with rheumatoid arthritis. The CDR3 here is CASRRVAGGHTGELFF. The CDR3 DNA sequence: TGTGCCAGCAGACGGGTAGCGGGAGGGCACACCGGGGAGCTGTTTTTT.